This T cell receptor beta chain appears in the sequencing data of a study of T-cell memory formation after mild COVID-19. General study findings and limits: Contracting clones from day 15 to 85 had balanced CD4/CD8; later expanders favoured CD4+.

This clonotype was seen a handful of times. Its antigen remains unknown. After removal of 4 bases from V and 0 bases from J, the junction contained 5 bases not matched to a gene. The CDR3 loop spans 16 amino acids. The germline V gene has CDR1 SGHRS and CDR2 YFSETQ. From the 5' RACE reads, TCRdb called clonotypes with MiXCR, one entry per CDR3 protein. The data hold about 180,000 distinct CDR3 sequences, with about 18% observed a single time. Input material: PBMCs or a T cell subset sorted from them (not recorded which). The genes are TRBV5-1 and TRBJ2-1, with TRBD2 matching 9 bases. The sequence was collected from a man younger than 35 who had mild COVID-19 (a few samples of this study predate the infection). Cell type and time point are not known. Here the CDR3 reads CASSDSGGSSYNEQFF. CDR3 nucleotides: TGCGCCAGCAGCGATAGCGGGGGCAGCTCCTACAATGAGCAGTTCTTC.